This T cell receptor (beta chain) was observed in a study of response to subunit inactivated influenza vaccine. TCRdb used MiXCR to reprocess the RT-PCR reads, holding one entry per CDR3 protein. The sample consists of 650,000 to 700,000 distinct CDR3 sequences, around a sixth of them appearing once. This clonotype has at least ten counts. Its antigen is currently unknown. Findings and caveats of the study: The authors suggested that every seasonal influenza vaccination recruits few new T cells.

Looked up from germline, CDR1 is SGHTA and CDR2 is FQGNSA. V was pared by 5 bases and J by 5 bases, with 12 bases between. CDR3 size: 13 residues. This TCR derives from a man between 45 and 60 years old who received an inactivated influenza vaccine. This rearrangement joins TRBV7-2 to TRBJ2-5; D is uncertain. This specimen consisted of PBMCs from blood, obtained approximately 13 days after vaccination. The DNA of the CDR3 is TGTGCCAGCAGCCCGAGAGTTTGGGAGACCCAGTACTTC. Translation: CASSPRVWETQYF.